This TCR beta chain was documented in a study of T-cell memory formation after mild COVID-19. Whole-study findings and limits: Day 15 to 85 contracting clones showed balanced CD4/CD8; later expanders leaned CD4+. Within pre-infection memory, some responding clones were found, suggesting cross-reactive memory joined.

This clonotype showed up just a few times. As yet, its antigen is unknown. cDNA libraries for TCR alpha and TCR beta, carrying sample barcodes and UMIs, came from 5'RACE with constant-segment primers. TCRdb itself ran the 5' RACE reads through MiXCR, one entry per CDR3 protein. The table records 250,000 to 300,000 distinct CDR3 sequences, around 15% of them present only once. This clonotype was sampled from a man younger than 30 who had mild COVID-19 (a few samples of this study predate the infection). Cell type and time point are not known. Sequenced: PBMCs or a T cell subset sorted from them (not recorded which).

CDR3 protein: CASSDQGTSNTEAFF. CDR3 DNA sequence: TGCGCCAGCAGCGATCAGGGAACAAGTAACACTGAAGCTTTCTTT. The chain couples TRBV5-1 to TRBJ1-1; TRBD1 might be the D (5 bases). Germline CDR1 and CDR2: SGHRS and YFSETQ. V was cut by 4 bases and J by 2 bases, with 15 bases left in between. The CDR3 is made up of 15 amino acids.